This T cell receptor (beta chain) was documented in a study of OX40 agonist ivuxolimab in advanced cancers. Study details: Patients received intravenous ivuxolimab every 2 weeks at 0.01 to 10 mg/kg. Past anti-PD-1, anti-PD-L1 or anti-CTLA-4 therapy was accepted, and roughly 38% had received some.

The CDR3 sequence is 16 residues long. After removal of 3 bases from V and 5 bases from J, the junction contained 6 bases not matched to a gene. Germline CDR1 and CDR2: LNHNV and YYDKDF (reference sequence). Cycle 7 day 1, cycle 4 day 1, and baseline were the timepoints at which blood was sampled. Here immunoSEQ multiplex PCR was the method, and the copy in TCRdb shows in-frame clones only, minus some. This sample has about 92,000 clones, with 75% to 95% found just once. The starting material was CD4+ or CD8+ T cells sorted from blood, obtained in a trial of the OX40 agonist ivuxolimab. The sequence was collected from an adult with an advanced solid tumor such as melanoma, head and neck, liver or kidney cancer. The gene calls are TRBV15 and TRBJ2-5; TRBD2 matches at 13 bases. The CDR3 is CATSSRTSGSSETQYF. CDR3 nucleotide sequence: TGTGCCACCAGCAGTCGGACTAGCGGGAGTTCGGAGACCCAGTACTTC.